The sample holds a few counts of the clone carrying this T cell receptor (beta chain). Its specificity is not known. These data belong to a study of identical twins. Study-wide results and caveats: Conclusions relied on cross-sectional statistical analysis, not following the same donors.

TCRdb called the 5' RACE reads again in MiXCR, with one record for every CDR3 protein. The table records fewer than 250,000 distinct CDR3 sequences, about 16% of them present only once. Germline CDR1 MNHNS, CDR2 SASEGT. Trimming shortened V by 4 bases and J by 0 bases, and 10 bases separated the two germline ends. The CDR3 is 16 amino acids. The data were also submitted as part of a second study, on T cells expressing NK-cell markers. As that study records: Sorted CD3+CD56+NKG2C+, CD3+CD56+NKG2C- and CD3+CD56-NKG2C+ T-cell subsets were beta-chain profiled. These clonotypes, the leaders elsewhere, also led the CD3+CD56-NKG2C+ fraction in a few donors.

The sample taken for sequencing was CD8+ T cells sorted from blood. This rearrangement joins TRBV6-1 to TRBJ2-6; D call uncertain. The receptor comes from a woman younger than 30 in good health. CDR3 nucleotides: TGTGCCAGCAGTGCAGGTCCCGGCTCTGGGGCCAACGTCCTGACTTTC. This gives the protein CASSAGPGSGANVLTF.